Listed below are T cell receptor beta chains from one sample, sequenced in a study of blood T cell repertoires in COVID-19. This table comes from immunoSEQ multiplex PCR, and its TCRdb copy is limited to in-frame clones, with some not included. The sample lists 95,000 to 120,000 clones, about 85% occurring once. Sequencing was carried out using peripheral blood. Receptors originate from a man between 35 and 55 years old with acute or convalescent COVID-19. CDR3s include the opening cysteine and the closing phenylalanine or tryptophan. The order of the fields is J gene, D gene, clone size, V gene, CDR3 protein, CDR3 DNA. D genes are given only for firm matches. A row's size may be missing; if present it is once, few, many or a size class.

TRBJ1-4 TRBD1 . TRBV7-9 CASSLSGTVNEKLFF TGTGCCAGCAGCCTGTCCGGGACAGTTAATGAAAAACTGTTTTTT
TRBJ2-3 TRBD2 . TRBV24-1 CATTAGDNTDTQYF TGTGCCACCACGGCGGGGGATAACACAGATACGCAGTATTTT
TRBJ1-6 . . TRBV19 CASSQWEVNSPLHF TGTGCCAGTAGTCAATGGGAGGTGAATTCACCCCTCCACTTT
TRBJ2-3 . . TRBV4-3 CASSQDQGGGLSDTQYF TGCGCCAGCAGCCAAGATCAAGGGGGGGGGCTTTCAGATACGCAGTATTTT
TRBJ1-1 . . TRBV7-6 CASSLGGNSNTEAFF TGTGCCAGCAGCTTGGGGGGGAACTCGAACACTGAAGCTTTCTTT
TRBJ1-2 TRBD1 few TRBV30 CAWSVLDRANTF TGTGCCTGGAGTGTCTTAGACAGGGCTAACACCTTC
TRBJ1-4 . . TRBV18 CASLGSLNEKLFF TGTGCCAGCTTGGGGAGTCTTAATGAAAAACTGTTTTTT
TRBJ1-5 . few TRBV2 CASSVSVDRFNSNQPQHF TGTGCCAGCAGTGTTTCGGTTGACAGGTTCAATAGCAATCAGCCCCAGCATTTT
TRBJ1-4 TRBD1 . TRBV6-5 CASSQQGVEGEKLFF TGTGCCAGCAGTCAACAGGGGGTGGAGGGTGAAAAACTGTTTTTT
TRBJ1-2 . few TRBV7-2 CASSGRETGPYGYTF TGTGCCAGCAGCGGAAGAGAAACAGGGCCCTATGGCTACACCTTC
TRBJ2-1 . . TRBV4-3 CASSQESRYSYNEQFF TGCGCCAGCAGCCAAGAGTCCAGATACTCCTACAATGAGCAGTTCTTC
TRBJ1-1 . . TRBV19 CASSADSRNTEAFF TGTGCCAGTAGCGCGGACTCTCGGAACACTGAAGCTTTCTTT
TRBJ1-1 TRBD1 once TRBV4-1 CASSHRGTEAFF TGCGCCAGCAGCCACAGGGGGACTGAAGCTTTCTTT
TRBJ2-2 . . TRBV3-1/TRBV3-2 CASSQWGQGTGELFF TGTGCCAGCAGTCAGTGGGGGCAAGGGACCGGGGAGCTGTTTTTT
TRBJ2-7 TRBD2 . TRBV7-2 CASSLTSGGIPVHEQYF TGTGCCAGCAGCTTGACTAGCGGGGGGATTCCCGTACACGAGCAGTACTTC
TRBJ2-7 . . TRBV7-9 CASSFGGRNEQYF TGTGCCAGCAGCTTCGGGGGGCGAAACGAGCAGTACTTC
TRBJ1-4 TRBD1 once TRBV7-7 CASSLGQGDEKLFF TGTGCCAGCAGCTTAGGACAGGGAGATGAAAAACTGTTTTTT
TRBJ1-5 . . TRBV12-3/TRBV12-4 CASRTGRYQPQHF TGTGCCAGCAGAACTGGGAGGTATCAGCCCCAGCATTTT
TRBJ1-4 . . TRBV27 CASRKQGYNEKLFF TGTGCCAGTAGAAAACAGGGTTATAATGAAAAACTGTTTTTT
TRBJ1-2 TRBD1 . TRBV20-1 CSASYGTAGYGYTF TGCAGTGCTAGTTACGGGACAGCTGGCTATGGCTACACCTTC
TRBJ2-7 . once TRBV10-3 CAISESGGSYEQYF TGTGCCATCAGTGAGTCAGGGGGCTCCTACGAGCAGTACTTC
TRBJ2-5 . once TRBV5-6 CASSTDPGLLQETQYF TGTGCCAGCAGCACAGATCCGGGACTGTTACAAGAGACCCAGTACTTC
TRBJ1-2 TRBD1 . TRBV4-3 CASSQVAGGYGYTF TGCGCCAGCAGCCAAGTGGCAGGGGGCTATGGCTACACCTTC
TRBJ1-5 . . TRBV7-2 CASSLRDSNQPQHF TGTGCCAGCAGCTTGCGGGATAGCAATCAGCCCCAGCATTTT
TRBJ1-2 . . TRBV9 CASSRGYGYTF TGTGCCAGCAGCCGAGGCTATGGCTACACCTTC
TRBJ2-5 . . TRBV29-1 CSVQGGQETQYF TGCAGCGTTCAGGGAGGACAAGAGACCCAGTACTTC
TRBJ2-1 . . TRBV3-1/TRBV3-2 CASSQAAAFYNEQFF TGTGCCAGCAGCCAAGCGGCGGCGTTCTACAATGAGCAGTTCTTC
TRBJ2-3 TRBD1 . TRBV18 CASSPGTVDTQYF TGTGCCAGCTCACCCGGGACAGTCGATACGCAGTATTTT
TRBJ1-1 . . TRBV5-1 CASSSGRTEAFF TGCGCCAGCAGCTCTGGGAGGACTGAAGCTTTCTTT
TRBJ2-1 . . TRBV23-1 CASRVGQGFIDEQFF TGCGCCAGCAGGGTTGGGCAGGGGTTCATAGATGAGCAGTTCTTC
TRBJ1-4 TRBD1 . TRBV4-3 CASSLETGKTNEKLFF TGCGCCAGCAGCCTAGAGACAGGGAAGACTAATGAAAAACTGTTTTTT
TRBJ1-6 . . TRBV10-3 CAISESGSDSPLHF TGTGCCATCAGTGAGTCAGGGAGCGATTCACCCCTCCACTTT
TRBJ1-1 . . TRBV27 CASNSGPEAFF TGTGCCAGCAATTCAGGCCCCGAAGCTTTCTTT